The 7 T cell receptor beta chains below come from one sample, sequenced in a study of cytomegalovirus exposure and HLA in healthy donors. Amplification used 60 Vbeta primers and 13 Jbeta primers. TCRdb's table, derived via immunoSEQ multiplex PCR, lists solely in-frame clones and lacks some. The sample contains more than 90,000 clones, more than 80% of which appear only once. The sequenced material came from PBMCs. The receptors shown here come from a man aged 30 to 39 in good health and CMV-seronegative.

This clone was recorded only once. V is TRBV6-5 and J is TRBJ1-5; D possibly corresponds to TRBD1 (5 bases). Per the germline V gene, CDR1 is MNHEY and CDR2 is SVGAGI. Trimming shortened V by 4 bases and J by 7 bases, and 11 bases separated the two germline ends. CDR3 length: 13 amino acids. The CDR3 reads CASSSGFGQPQHF. In DNA, the CDR3 is TGTGCCAGCAGTTCAGGGTTTGGGCAGCCCCAGCATTTT.

The chain recombines TRBV28 with TRBJ1-2; 8 nucleotides line up with TRBD1. The trim removed 3 bases at V and 6 bases at J, leaving 3 bases unmatched. The CDR3 totals 13 residues. The germline gives CDR1 MDHEN, CDR2 SYDVKM. CDR3: CASSFRTGNGYTF. In DNA, the CDR3 is TGTGCCAGCAGTTTCAGGACAGGGAATGGCTACACCTTC.

This rearrangement joins TRBV25-1 to TRBJ2-6; 7 nucleotides line up with TRBD1. The J segment lost 0 bases and the V segment lost 2 bases, leaving 7 bases of the junction unmatched. The CDR3 consists of 18 residues. Germline V lookup: CDR1 MGHDK, CDR2 SYGVNS. This CDR3 reads CASSEQGQTSSGANVLTF. The CDR3 coding sequence is TGTGCCAGCAGTGAACAGGGACAGACCTCCTCTGGGGCCAACGTCCTGACTTTC. The full variable domain, with the rest looked up from reference TRBV25-1 and TRBJ2-6, is EADIYQTPRYLVIGTGKKITLECSQTMGHDKMYWYQQDPGMELHLIHYSYGVNSTEKGDLSSESTVSRIRTEHFPLTLESARPSHTSQYLCASSEQGQTSSGANVLTFGAGSRLTVL.

This clone was counted only a few times. The genes are TRBV6-5 and TRBJ1-1; D ambiguous. Germline CDR1 MNHEY, CDR2 SVGAGI. CDR3 length: 14 amino acids. The V and J ends lost 0 bases and 5 bases respectively, with 10 bases between them. This CDR3 reads CASSYSIPRTEAFF. CDR3 bases: TGTGCCAGCAGTTACTCGATTCCCCGGACTGAAGCTTTCTTT.

The genes are TRBV4-1 and TRBJ2-7, with D maybe TRBD2 (6 bases). This CDR3 is 15 amino acids long. Germline assignment: CDR1 MGHRA and CDR2 YSYEKL. The V end was cut by 3 bases, the J end by 3 bases, with 15 bases between. This CDR3 is CASSQDPGLGYEQYF. In DNA, the CDR3 is TGCGCCAGCAGCCAGGATCCGGGACTGGGCTACGAGCAGTACTTC.

The chain is built from TRBV5-1 and TRBJ2-1, with a possible D match to TRBD1 (6 bases). The CDR3 has 15 residues. The germline V gene has CDR1 SGHRS and CDR2 YFSETQ. V lost 0 bases and J lost 4, with 11 bases in between. The CDR3 protein is CASSLEGGEYNEQFF. The CDR3, as DNA: TGCGCCAGCAGCTTGGAAGGGGGAGAGTACAATGAGCAGTTCTTC.

This sequence joins TRBV25-1 and TRBJ1-3; D unclear. The V end lost 2 bases, the J end lost 5 bases, and 7 bases lay between the germline ends. There are 13 residues in the CDR3. The germline V gene has CDR1 MGHDK and CDR2 SYGVNS. This CDR3 reads CASSEGGRNTIYF. CDR3 in DNA: TGTGCCAGCAGTGAAGGAGGCCGAAACACCATATATTTT.